The clone carrying this TCR beta chain occurred a few times. Its matching antigen is unknown. The sample is drawn from a study of T-cell reconstitution after alpha-beta-depleted transplantation in children. Study-level results: It was reported that alpha-beta T cells came from several hundred expanded graft clones (about two months after transplant). The origin of high day-60 TCRbeta diversity in some patients lay in surviving recipient T cells and thymic progenitors.

The CDR3 is 15 amino acids. The V gene's germline CDR1 is SGDLS and CDR2 YYNGEE. V dropped 6 bases and J dropped 6; count of bases not matched to a gene: 10. The TCRbeta library incorporated unique molecular identifiers. TCRdb re-derived calls from the PCR reads in MiXCR, one entry per CDR3 protein. The sample gives hundreds of thousands of distinct CDR3 sequences, 10% to 15% of which show up once; about 0.79% is in the top ten. The receptor was isolated from a girl aged 2-10 years with congenital amegakaryocytic thrombocytopenia, due to receive a stem cell transplant. The sample here was PBMCs, taken before TCRalphabeta/CD19-depleted stem cell transplant. The rearrangement uses TRBV9 and TRBJ2-3, with TRBD2 matching over 10 bases. This CDR3 reads CASNYEASGSDTQYF. The CDR3 region has the DNA TGTGCCAGCAATTATGAGGCTAGCGGGAGCGATACGCAGTATTTT.